This T cell receptor beta chain was sequenced in a study of blood T cells in healthy people across ages. Germline trimming cut 6 bases from V and 4 bases from J; bases unmatched to any gene: 24. This CDR3 region has 18 residues. Germline lookup yields CDR1 DFQATT and CDR2 SNEGSKA (reference sequence). Together with a sample-barcoded 5' primer, a J-beta primer mix was included in a second PCR lasting about 6 to 12 cycles. Samples each returned at least 3 million CDR3-containing paired-end reads. A single record per CDR3 protein comes from TCRdb applying MiXCR to the 5' RACE reads. The repertoire includes hundreds of thousands of distinct CDR3 sequences, roughly 64% of them detected once, and 20% to 25% sits in the top ten.

The chain employs TRBV20-1 and TRBJ2-7; 7 bases map to TRBD1. The sequenced sample was blood. The source is a man younger than 40 in good health. CDR3 DNA sequence: TGCAGTGCCGACTCCTACAGGGGTCGGGCCCCCGGCGCTTACGAGCAGTACTTC. It translates to CSADSYRGRAPGAYEQYF.